One T cell receptor beta chain is described in this entry. As originally analysed: Researchers report that nucleated cell counts were estimated from reference gene primer amplification. Here immunoSEQ multiplex PCR was the method, and the copy in TCRdb shows in-frame clones only, minus some. Clone size and V and J calls were adopted from that table, with D and trimming inferred from the DNA. Of 380,000 or so clones listed, approximately 88% are singletons. The CDR3 has 17 residues. Germline V lookup: CDR1 SGHVS, CDR2 FQNEAQ. Deletions cut 0 bases from V and 4 bases from J, with 16 bases between. These data are taken from a study of blood T cell repertoires in COVID-19. About the research overall: Sources were T cells, B-cell-depleted T cells, or PBMCs; the material itself was cDNA or gDNA.

The study assigned cohorts using participant-reported clinical history. This chain joins TRBV7-8 and TRBJ2-1; unclear D gene. The sequenced sample consisted of PBMCs or T cells enriched from blood (not recorded which). The sequence came from a woman aged 35 to 49 with acute COVID-19. In DNA, the CDR3 is TGTGCCAGCAGCTTAGCGCCGTGGCTAGGCCCATACAATGAGCAGTTCTTC. Encoded protein: CASSLAPWLGPYNEQFF.